This TCR beta chain was sequenced for a study of graft-versus-host responses after intestinal transplantation. Study-level findings and limits: Recipient marrow showed GvH clones, some seen first in ileum or blood. The study associated peak circulating GvH clone levels with early post-transplant HvG declines.

As concerns this clone: Antigen unknown.

The table came from immunoSEQ multiplex PCR; TCRdb's copy has only in-frame clones and leaves some out. This sample has under 30,000 clones; around 94% occur once, and the top ten carry less than 0.85%. Germline V lookup: CDR1 MNHEY, CDR2 SMNVEV (reference sequence). The CDR3 extends over 15 amino acids. The V gene end was trimmed by 5 bases and the J gene end by 5 bases; junction bases not matched to a gene: 4. The gene calls are TRBV27 and TRBJ2-2; 11 bases fit TRBD1. The receptor was derived from a human patient who received an intestinal transplant, so some T cells may come from the graft donor. Sample: PBMCs, taken just over 29 days after intestinal transplant. The DNA for the CDR3 is TGTGCCAGCAGTCCCGGGACAGGGGGTACCGGGGAGCTGTTTTTT. Its translation is CASSPGTGGTGELFF.